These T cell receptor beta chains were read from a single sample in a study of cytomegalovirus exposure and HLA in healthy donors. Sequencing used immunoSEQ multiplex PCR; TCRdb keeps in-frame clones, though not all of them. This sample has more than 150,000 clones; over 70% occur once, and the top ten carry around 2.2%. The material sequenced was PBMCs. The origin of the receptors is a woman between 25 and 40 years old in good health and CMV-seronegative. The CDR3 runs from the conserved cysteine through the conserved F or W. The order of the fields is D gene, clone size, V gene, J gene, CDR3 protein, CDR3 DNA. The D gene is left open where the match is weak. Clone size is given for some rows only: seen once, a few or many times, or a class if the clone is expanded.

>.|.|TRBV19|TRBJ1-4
CASSISDSNEKLFF
TGTGCCAGTAGTATTTCGGACTCTAATGAAAAACTGTTTTTT
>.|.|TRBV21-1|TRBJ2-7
CASSNKPRGGRACYEQYF
TGTGCCAGCAGCAATAAACCCCGCGGCGGGAGGGCCTGCTACGAGCAGTACTTC
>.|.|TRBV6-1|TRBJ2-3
CASSELNTDTQYF
TGTGCCAGCAGTGAACTAAACACAGATACGCAGTATTTT
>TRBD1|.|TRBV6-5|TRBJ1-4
CASSSQGAANRKLFF
TGTGCCAGCAGTTCCCAGGGGGCGGCAAATAGAAAACTGTTTTTT
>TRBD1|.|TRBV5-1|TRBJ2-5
CASSSGTGRRETQYF
TGCGCCAGCAGCTCCGGGACAGGTCGACGAGAGACCCAGTACTTC
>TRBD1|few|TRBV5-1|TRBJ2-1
CASSRTGVNEQFF
TGCGCCAGCAGTCGGACAGGGGTTAATGAGCAGTTCTTC
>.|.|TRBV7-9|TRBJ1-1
CSSSPGGQRMNTEAFF
TGTTCCAGCAGCCCCGGGGGGCAGAGGATGAACACTGAAGCTTTCTTT
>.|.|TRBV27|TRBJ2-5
CASSYRGETQYF
TGTGCCAGCAGTTACCGGGGGGAGACCCAGTACTTC
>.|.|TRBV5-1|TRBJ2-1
CASSLGNYPSNNEQFF
TGCGCCAGCAGCTTGGGTAACTATCCCTCGAACAATGAGCAGTTCTTC
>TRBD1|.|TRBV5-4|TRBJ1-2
CASSFTGGNGYTF
TGTGCCAGCAGTTTTACAGGGGGGAATGGCTACACCTTC
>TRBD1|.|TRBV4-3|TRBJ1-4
CASSQPGQANEKLFF
TGCGCCAGCAGCCAACCGGGACAGGCTAATGAAAAACTGTTTTTT
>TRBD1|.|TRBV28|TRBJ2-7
CASSLLGTGVEQYF
TGTGCCAGCAGTTTATTGGGGACAGGGGTCGAGCAGTACTTC
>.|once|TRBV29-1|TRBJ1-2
CSVEVWSLNGYTF
TGCAGCGTTGAGGTCTGGAGTCTAAATGGCTACACCTTC
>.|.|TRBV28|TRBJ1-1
CASSLAGASAEAFF
TGTGCCAGCAGTCTTGCAGGTGCCTCTGCTGAAGCTTTCTTT
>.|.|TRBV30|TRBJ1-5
CAWSVLTGGPYSNQPQHF
TGTGCCTGGAGTGTTTTGACGGGAGGCCCCTATAGCAATCAGCCCCAGCATTTT
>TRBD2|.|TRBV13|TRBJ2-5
CASARAGGAGETQYF
TGTGCCAGCGCCCGCGCCGGGGGGGCGGGAGAGACCCAGTACTTC
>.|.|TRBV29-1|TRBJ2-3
CSVSTAGESTDTQYF
TGCAGCGTCTCAACAGCGGGCGAGAGCACAGATACGCAGTATTTT
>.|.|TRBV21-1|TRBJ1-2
CASNSNLPGQNNYGYTF
TGTGCCAGCAACTCCAATTTACCGGGACAAAATAACTATGGCTACACCTTC
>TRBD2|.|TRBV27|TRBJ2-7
CASSPSGGPYEQYF
TGTGCCAGCAGTCCAAGCGGGGGCCCCTACGAGCAGTACTTC
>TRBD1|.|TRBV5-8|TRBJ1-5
CASSLGQGPSNQPQHF
TGTGCCAGCAGCTTAGGACAGGGCCCGAGCAATCAGCCCCAGCATTTT
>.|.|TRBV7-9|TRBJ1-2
CASSPTSDSYGYTF
TGTGCCAGCAGCCCGACCAGCGACAGCTATGGCTACACCTTC
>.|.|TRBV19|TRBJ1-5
CASSIRDTHQPQHF
TGTGCCAGTAGTATCCGGGACACTCATCAGCCCCAGCATTTT
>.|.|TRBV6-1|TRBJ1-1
CASSEGDRVNEAFF
TGTGCCAGCAGTGAAGGCGACAGAGTAAATGAAGCTTTCTTT
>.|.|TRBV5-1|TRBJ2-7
CASSLTGSYEQYF
TGCGCCAGCAGCTTGACAGGCTCCTACGAGCAGTACTTC
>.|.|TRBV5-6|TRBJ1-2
CASSLEGGGGYTF
TGTGCCAGCAGCTTGGAGGGCGGAGGGGGCTACACCTTC
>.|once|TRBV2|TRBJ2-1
CASRRSGWGDEQFF
TGTGCCAGCAGACGATCGGGGTGGGGAGATGAGCAGTTCTTC
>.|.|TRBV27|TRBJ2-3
CASSWEKGTDTQYF
TGTGCCAGCAGTTGGGAAAAGGGGACAGATACGCAGTATTTT
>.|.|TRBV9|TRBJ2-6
CASSVAAVSGANVLTF
TGTGCCAGCAGCGTAGCTGCGGTGTCTGGGGCCAACGTCCTGACTTTC
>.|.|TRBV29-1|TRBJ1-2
CSGSRSVGRHGYTF
TGCAGCGGATCGAGAAGTGTGGGGAGGCATGGCTACACCTTC
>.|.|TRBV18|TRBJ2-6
CASSPQEVGGANVLTF
TGTGCCAGCTCCCCACAGGAGGTAGGTGGGGCCAACGTCCTGACTTTC
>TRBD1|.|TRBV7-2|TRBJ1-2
CASSNWDRGDYGYTF
TGTGCCAGCAGCAACTGGGACAGGGGGGACTATGGCTACACCTTC
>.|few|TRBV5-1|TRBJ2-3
CASSSRLGTDTQYF
TGCGCCAGCAGCTCAAGACTAGGCACAGATACGCAGTATTTT
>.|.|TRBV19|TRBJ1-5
CASSPGGWPQHF
TGTGCCAGTAGTCCTGGAGGATGGCCCCAGCATTTT
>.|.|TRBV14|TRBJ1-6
CASSQDPLRTVRKVLTNSPLHF
TGTGCCAGCAGCCAAGATCCTCTCCGGACAGTCCGAAAGGTTCTCACAAATTCACCCCTCCACTTT
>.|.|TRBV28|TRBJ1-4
CASSFNQGGDEKLFF
TGTGCCAGCAGTTTTAACCAGGGAGGGGATGAAAAACTGTTTTTT
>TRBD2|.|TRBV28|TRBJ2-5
CASTSLLGGRETQYF
TGTGCCAGCACCTCCTTGCTGGGCGGGAGAGAGACCCAGTACTTC
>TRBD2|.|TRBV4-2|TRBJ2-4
CASSQDVAGEGAKNSQYF
TGTGCCAGCAGCCAAGATGTTGCGGGAGAAGGGGCCAAAAACAGTCAGTACTTC
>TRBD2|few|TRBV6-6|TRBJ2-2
CASRGLAPSGGELFF
TGTGCCAGCCGGGGACTAGCCCCATCGGGGGGGGAGCTGTTTTTT
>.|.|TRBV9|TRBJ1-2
CASSLGGANPYGYTF
TGTGCCAGCAGCCTCGGTGGGGCAAATCCGTATGGCTACACCTTC
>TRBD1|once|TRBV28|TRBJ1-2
CASTHLDRAGAYGYTF
TGTGCCAGCACCCACCTGGACAGGGCGGGGGCCTATGGCTACACCTTC
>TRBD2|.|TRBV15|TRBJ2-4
CATSSPGTSGTIRNIQYF
TGTGCCACCAGCAGTCCCGGGACTAGCGGGACGATTAGAAACATTCAGTACTTC
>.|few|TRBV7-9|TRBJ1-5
CASSLAVTGYNNQPQHF
TGTGCCAGCAGCTTAGCTGTAACAGGGTATAACAATCAGCCCCAGCATTTT
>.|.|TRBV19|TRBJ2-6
CASSFWGPGANGLTF
TGTGCCAGTAGTTTTTGGGGGCCTGGGGCCAACGGCCTGACTTTC
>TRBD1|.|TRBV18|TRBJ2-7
CASSPGQGYTYEQYF
TGTGCCAGCTCGCCTGGACAGGGTTATACCTACGAGCAGTACTTC
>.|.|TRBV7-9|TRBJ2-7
CASSLTLAGGEQYF
TGTGCCAGCAGCTTAACGCTAGCCGGGGGCGAGCAGTACTTC
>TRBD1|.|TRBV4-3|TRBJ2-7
CASSQGTGDNSYEQYF
TGCGCCAGCAGCCAAGGGACAGGGGATAACTCCTACGAGCAGTACTTC
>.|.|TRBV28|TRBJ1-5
CASNTNPVTGPQHF
TGTGCCAGCAACACCAACCCCGTTACAGGGCCCCAGCATTTT
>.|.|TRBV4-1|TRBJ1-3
CASSPLGRGLMAGNTIYF
TGCGCCAGCAGCCCTTTAGGACGGGGACTAATGGCCGGAAACACCATATATTTT
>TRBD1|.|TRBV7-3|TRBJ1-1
CASSLTDRDRTFF
TGTGCCAGCAGCTTAACCGACAGGGATCGGACTTTCTTT
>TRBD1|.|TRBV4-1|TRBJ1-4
CASSQTGTGDEKLFF
TGCGCCAGCAGCCAAACCGGGACAGGGGATGAAAAACTGTTTTTT
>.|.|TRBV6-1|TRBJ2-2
CASNPGRMTGELFF
TGTGCCAGCAACCCCGGGAGAATGACCGGGGAGCTGTTTTTT
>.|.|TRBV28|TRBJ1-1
CASTLNTEAFF
TGTGCCAGCACTCTGAACACTGAAGCTTTCTTT
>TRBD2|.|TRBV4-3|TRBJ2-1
CASSQDPYASGDNEQFF
TGCGCCAGCAGCCAAGACCCCTACGCGAGCGGGGACAATGAGCAGTTCTTC
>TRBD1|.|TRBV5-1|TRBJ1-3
CASSSQGASGNTIYF
TGCGCCAGCAGCTCACAGGGGGCTTCTGGAAACACCATATATTTT
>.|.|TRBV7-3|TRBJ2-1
CASSPGTANKQFF
TGTGCCAGCAGCCCCGGGACTGCCAATAAGCAGTTCTTC